This T cell receptor (beta chain) stems from a study of human T cells and chemical hapten exposure. Unfractionated whole blood yielded the extracted total RNA. MiXCR, applied by TCRdb to the 5' RACE reads, yields one record per CDR3 protein. The data contain tens of thousands of distinct CDR3 sequences, more than 7.5% of them singletons. Germline V gene lookup returns CDR1 SGHAT and CDR2 FQNNGV. Trimming removed 0 bases from V and 9 bases from J, with 9 bases in between. CDR3 length: 13 amino acids. This clonotype was picked up many times. V is TRBV11-2 and J is TRBJ2-1; D is uncertain. This receptor was identified in a male donor in good health. The DNA of the CDR3 is TGTGCCAGCAGCTTAGATGACCGGTTTGAGCAGTTCTTC. It translates to CASSLDDRFEQFF.